The rows below give T cell receptor beta chains drawn from one sample of a study of T-cell memory formation after mild COVID-19. Via MiXCR, TCRdb re-called the 5' RACE reads, giving one row per CDR3 protein. This table holds approximately 430,000 distinct CDR3 sequences, 23% found once. Sequenced sample: PBMCs or a T cell subset sorted from them (not recorded which). The origin of the receptors is an adult woman who had mild COVID-19 (a few samples of this study predate the infection). Cell type and time point are not known. CDR3s include the opening cysteine and the closing phenylalanine or tryptophan. D genes are given only for firm matches. Size is stated for part of the rows, as once, few or many counts, or as a class when the clone is expanded.

clone_size	d_call	v_call	j_call	cdr3_nt	cdr3_aa
-	-	TRBV5-5	TRBJ2-7	TGTGCCAGCAGCTCGCATTCCGGGGGGCCCCGGGATGAGCAGTACTTC	CASSSHSGGPRDEQYF
few	-	TRBV4-2	TRBJ1-2	TGTGCCAGCAGCCTCCAGAAGGGCACCAAAGTGGATGGCTACACCTTC	CASSLQKGTKVDGYTF
few	-	TRBV10-3	TRBJ1-2	TGTGCCATCAGTGATTCCCTGGGACCCTATGGCTACACCTTC	CAISDSLGPYGYTF
few	-	TRBV7-3	TRBJ2-2	TGTGCCAGCAGCTCAAAAGGGGTGGTGAACACCGGGGAGCTGTTTTTT	CASSSKGVVNTGELFF
-	-	TRBV12-3/TRBV12-4	TRBJ2-5	TGTGCCAGCACTTCCAGACGGAACCAAGAGACCCAGTACTTC	CASTSRRNQETQYF
-	TRBD2	TRBV20-1	TRBJ2-1	TGCAGTGCTAGAGGCCGGGAGGGTTACAATGAGCAGTTCTTC	CSARGREGYNEQFF
few	-	TRBV5-1	TRBJ2-2	TGCGCCAGCAGCTTGTGGGGAGGGGAGCTGTTTTTT	CASSLWGGELFF
-	-	TRBV7-9	TRBJ2-3	TGTGCCAGCAGCCCCCCGGCTGGGTTCACAGATACGCAGTATTTT	CASSPPAGFTDTQYF
few	TRBD1	TRBV9	TRBJ1-1	TGTGCCAGCAGCGTAATTACCGGGACAGGGACCATGAACACTGAAGCTTTCTTT	CASSVITGTGTMNTEAFF
-	-	TRBV7-2	TRBJ2-7	TGTGCCAGCAGCCCTCGCTGGGAGGACTCCAGCTCCTACGAGCAGTACTTC	CASSPRWEDSSSYEQYF
-	-	TRBV12-3/TRBV12-4	TRBJ2-1	TGTGCCAGCAGTCCGCCCTCAGCTCCTAGGCTAAATGAGCAGTTCTTC	CASSPPSAPRLNEQFF
few	-	TRBV3-1	TRBJ2-7	TGTGCCAGCAGCCAAGGGCTTACTGAGTACGAGCAGTACTTC	CASSQGLTEYEQYF
few	TRBD1	TRBV19	TRBJ2-6	TGTGCCACCAGGGGGACTGGGGCCAACGTCCTGACTTTC	CATRGTGANVLTF
medium-sized	-	TRBV4-1	TRBJ2-4	TGCGCCAGCAGCCAAGATGATCCAGGGGCGTCGGGCAAAAACATTCAGTACTTC	CASSQDDPGASGKNIQYF
-	-	TRBV10-3	TRBJ2-7	TGTGCCATCAGTGAAAACCCTTACGAGCAGTACTTC	CAISENPYEQYF
few	-	TRBV6-4	TRBJ2-4	TGTGCCAGCAGTGACTCGGGTTCCTCAGGCATTCAGTACTTC	CASSDSGSSGIQYF
-	-	TRBV5-1	TRBJ2-7	TGCGCCAGCAGCTCCGACGGGACTTCCGGCTACGAGCAGTACTTC	CASSSDGTSGYEQYF
-	TRBD1	TRBV4-1	TRBJ2-1	TGCGCCAGCAGCCGGACCTACCGGGACAGGGGACGTAATGAGCAGTTCTTC	CASSRTYRDRGRNEQFF
few	TRBD2	TRBV12-3/TRBV12-4	TRBJ2-1	TGTGCCAGCAGTTTGTCTAGCGGGAGTATCGCTGAGCAGTTCTTC	CASSLSSGSIAEQFF
-	TRBD2	TRBV12-3/TRBV12-4	TRBJ2-3	TGTGCCAGCAGTTTAGTCCTAAGCGGGGGCACAGATACGCAGTATTTT	CASSLVLSGGTDTQYF
-	-	TRBV11-2	TRBJ2-7	TGTGCCAGCAGCTTAGATCGATGGGGGGTTTCTACCGAGCAGTACTTC	CASSLDRWGVSTEQYF
-	-	TRBV19	TRBJ2-3	TGTGCCAGTAACACCGGGCCCCTCAATACGCAGTATTTT	CASNTGPLNTQYF
few	-	TRBV7-2	TRBJ1-1	TGTGCCAGCAGCTCAGATTTCAGGAGCACTGAAGCTTTCTTT	CASSSDFRSTEAFF
few	-	TRBV29-1	TRBJ2-5	TGCAGCGTTGAACGACAGGAAGGGGGAGAGACCCAGTACTTC	CSVERQEGGETQYF
-	-	TRBV9	TRBJ1-1	TGTGCCAGCAGCGTAGCAATGAACACTGAAGCTTTCTTT	CASSVAMNTEAFF
few	TRBD1	TRBV2	TRBJ2-1	TGTGCCAGCAGTGGGGACAGTTATGAGCAGTTCTTC	CASSGDSYEQFF
many	TRBD2	TRBV9	TRBJ2-1	TGTGCCAGCAGCGTAGGTCTGGGCGGGAGCAGGTACAATGAGCAGTTCTTC	CASSVGLGGSRYNEQFF
-	-	TRBV6-5	TRBJ2-7	TGTGCCAGGAGGGTGTACGAGCAGTACTTC	CARRVYEQYF
-	-	TRBV11-2	TRBJ2-1	TGTGCCAGCAGCGCAATAGCGGTGAGGGAGCAGTTCTTC	CASSAIAVREQFF
few	TRBD1	TRBV29-1	TRBJ2-4	TGCAGCGTTCGGACAGGGGAGCTTTTTGGGATTCAGTACTTC	CSVRTGELFGIQYF